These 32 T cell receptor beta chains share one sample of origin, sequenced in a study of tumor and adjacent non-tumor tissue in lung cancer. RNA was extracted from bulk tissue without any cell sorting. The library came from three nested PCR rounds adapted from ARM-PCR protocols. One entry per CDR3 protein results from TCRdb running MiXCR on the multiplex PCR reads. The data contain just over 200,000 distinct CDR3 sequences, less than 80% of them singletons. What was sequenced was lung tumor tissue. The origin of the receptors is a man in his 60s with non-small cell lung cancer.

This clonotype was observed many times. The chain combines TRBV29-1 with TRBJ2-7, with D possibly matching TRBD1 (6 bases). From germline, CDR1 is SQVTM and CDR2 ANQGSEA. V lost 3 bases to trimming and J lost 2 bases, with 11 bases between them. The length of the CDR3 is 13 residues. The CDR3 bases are TGCAGCGTTGACGAGGGGGACGCCTACGAGCAGTACTTC. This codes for CSVDEGDAYEQYF.

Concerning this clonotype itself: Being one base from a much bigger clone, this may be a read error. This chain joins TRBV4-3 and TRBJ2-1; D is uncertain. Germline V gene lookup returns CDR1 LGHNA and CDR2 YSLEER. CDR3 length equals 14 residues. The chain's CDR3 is CASSHPGSGNEEFF. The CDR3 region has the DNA TGCGCCAGCAGCCATCCAGGATCCGGCAATGAGGAGTTCTTC.

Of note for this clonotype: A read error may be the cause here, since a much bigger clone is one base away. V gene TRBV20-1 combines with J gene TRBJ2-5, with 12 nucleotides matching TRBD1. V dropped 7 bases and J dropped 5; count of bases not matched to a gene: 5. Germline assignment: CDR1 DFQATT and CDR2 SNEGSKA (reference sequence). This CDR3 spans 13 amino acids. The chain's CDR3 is CSVGQGARETQYF. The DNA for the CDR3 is TGCAGTGTGGGACAGGGGGCAAGGGAGACCCAGTACTTC.

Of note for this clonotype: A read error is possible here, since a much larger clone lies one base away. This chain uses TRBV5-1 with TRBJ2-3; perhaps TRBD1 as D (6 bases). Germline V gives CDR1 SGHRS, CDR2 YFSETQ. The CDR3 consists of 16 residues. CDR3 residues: CASSLGTALSTDKQYF. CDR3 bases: TGCGCCAGCAGCTTGGGGACAGCCCTTAGCACAGATAAGCAGTATTTT.

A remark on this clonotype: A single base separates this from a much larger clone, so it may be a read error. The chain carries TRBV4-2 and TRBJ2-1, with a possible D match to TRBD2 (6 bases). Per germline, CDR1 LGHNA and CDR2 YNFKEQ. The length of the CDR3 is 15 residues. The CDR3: CVSSQDRTSWNEQFF. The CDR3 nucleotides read TGTGTCAGCAGCCAAGATCGTACTAGCTGGAATGAGCAGTTCTTC.

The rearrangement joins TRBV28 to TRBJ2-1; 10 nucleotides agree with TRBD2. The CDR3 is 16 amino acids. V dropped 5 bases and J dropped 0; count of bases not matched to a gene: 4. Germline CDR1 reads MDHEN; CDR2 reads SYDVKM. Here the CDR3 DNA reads TGTGCCAGCAGTATCCTAGCGGGGGACTCCTACAATGAGCAGTTCTTC. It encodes CASSILAGDSYNEQFF.

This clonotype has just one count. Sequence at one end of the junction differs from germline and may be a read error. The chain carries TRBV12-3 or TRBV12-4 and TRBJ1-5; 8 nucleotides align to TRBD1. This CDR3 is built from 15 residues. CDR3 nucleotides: TGTGCCAGCAGTTCCCGACAGGGGCCCAATCAGGCCCAGCATTTT. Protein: CASSSRQGPNQAQHF.

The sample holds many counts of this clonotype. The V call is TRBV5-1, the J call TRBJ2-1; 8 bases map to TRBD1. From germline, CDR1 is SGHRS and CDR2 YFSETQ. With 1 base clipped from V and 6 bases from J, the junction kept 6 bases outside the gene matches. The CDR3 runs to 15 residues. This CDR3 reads CASSLFGQGGNEQFF. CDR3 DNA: TGCGCCAGCAGCTTGTTTGGACAGGGAGGCAATGAGCAGTTCTTC. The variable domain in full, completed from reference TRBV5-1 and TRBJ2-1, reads KAGVTQTPRYLIKTRGQQVTLSCSPISGHRSVSWYQQTPGQGLQFLFEYFSETQRNKGNFPGRFSGRQFSNSRSEMNVSTLELGDSALYLCASSLFGQGGNEQFFGPGTRLTVL.

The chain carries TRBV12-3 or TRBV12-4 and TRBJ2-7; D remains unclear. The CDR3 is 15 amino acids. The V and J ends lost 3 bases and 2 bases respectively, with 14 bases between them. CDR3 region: CASSFGWIETYEQYF. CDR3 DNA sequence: TGTGCCAGCAGTTTCGGGTGGATAGAAACCTACGAGCAGTACTTC.

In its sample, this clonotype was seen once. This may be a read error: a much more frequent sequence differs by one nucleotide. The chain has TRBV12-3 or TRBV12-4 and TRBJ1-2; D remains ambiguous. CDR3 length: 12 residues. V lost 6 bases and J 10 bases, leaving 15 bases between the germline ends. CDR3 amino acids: CASSPTDRVYTF. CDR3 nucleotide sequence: TGTGCCAGCAGCCCCACTGATCGTGTCTACACCTTC.

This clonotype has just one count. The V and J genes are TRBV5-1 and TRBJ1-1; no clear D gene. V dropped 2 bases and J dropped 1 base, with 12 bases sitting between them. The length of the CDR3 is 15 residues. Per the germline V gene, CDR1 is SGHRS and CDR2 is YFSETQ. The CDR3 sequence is CASSFSWTGNTEAFF. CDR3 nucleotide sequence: TGCGCCAGCAGCTTCTCCTGGACTGGGAACACTGAAGCTTTCTTT.

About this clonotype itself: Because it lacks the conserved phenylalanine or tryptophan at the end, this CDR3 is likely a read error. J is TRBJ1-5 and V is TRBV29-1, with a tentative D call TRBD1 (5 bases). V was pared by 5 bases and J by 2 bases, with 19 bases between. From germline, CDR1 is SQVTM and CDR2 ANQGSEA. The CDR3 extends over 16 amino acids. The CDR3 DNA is TGCAGCGTTTCTACCGGGGCCAGTTTTGGCAATCAGCCCCAGCATTCT. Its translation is CSVSTGASFGNQPQHS.

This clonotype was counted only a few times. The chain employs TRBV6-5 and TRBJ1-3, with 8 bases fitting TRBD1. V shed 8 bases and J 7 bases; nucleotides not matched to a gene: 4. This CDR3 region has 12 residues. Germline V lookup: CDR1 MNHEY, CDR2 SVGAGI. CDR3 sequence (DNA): TGTGCCAGCTTGGACAGGGCCAACACCATATATTTT. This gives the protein CASLDRANTIYF.

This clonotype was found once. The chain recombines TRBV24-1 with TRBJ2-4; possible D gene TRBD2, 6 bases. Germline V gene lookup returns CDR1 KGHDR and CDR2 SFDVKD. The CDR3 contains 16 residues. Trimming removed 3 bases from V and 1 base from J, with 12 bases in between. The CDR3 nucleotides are TGTGCCACCAGTGATGGGGGGAATTCGGCCAAAAACATTCAGTACTTC. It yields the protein CATSDGGNSAKNIQYF.

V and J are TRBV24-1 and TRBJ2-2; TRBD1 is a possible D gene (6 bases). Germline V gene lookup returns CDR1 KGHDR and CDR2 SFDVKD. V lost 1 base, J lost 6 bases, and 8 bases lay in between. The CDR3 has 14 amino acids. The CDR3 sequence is CATSDLQGAGELFF. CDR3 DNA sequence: TGTGCCACCAGTGATTTACAGGGCGCCGGGGAGCTGTTTTTT.

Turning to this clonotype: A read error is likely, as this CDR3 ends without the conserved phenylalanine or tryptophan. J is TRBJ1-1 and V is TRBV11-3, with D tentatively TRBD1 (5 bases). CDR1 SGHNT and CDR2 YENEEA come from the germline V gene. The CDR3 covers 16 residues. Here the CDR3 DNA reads TGTGCTAGCAGCGGACGATCAGGGACCGGTGACACTGAAGCTTTCTTA. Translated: CASSGRSGTGDTEAFL.

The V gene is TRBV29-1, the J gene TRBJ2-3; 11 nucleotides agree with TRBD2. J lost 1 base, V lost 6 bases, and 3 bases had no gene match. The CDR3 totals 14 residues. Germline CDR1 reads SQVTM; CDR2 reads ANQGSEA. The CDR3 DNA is TGCAGCGTCGAGACTAGCGGGGGCACAGATACGCAGTATTTT. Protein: CSVETSGGTDTQYF.

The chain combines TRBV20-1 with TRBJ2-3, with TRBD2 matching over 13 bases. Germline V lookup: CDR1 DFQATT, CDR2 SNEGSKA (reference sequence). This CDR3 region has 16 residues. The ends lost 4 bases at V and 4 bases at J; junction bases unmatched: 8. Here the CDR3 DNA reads TGCAGTGCTATTGGACTAGCGGGGGCCTTCGCAGATACGCAGTATTTT. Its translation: CSAIGLAGAFADTQYF.

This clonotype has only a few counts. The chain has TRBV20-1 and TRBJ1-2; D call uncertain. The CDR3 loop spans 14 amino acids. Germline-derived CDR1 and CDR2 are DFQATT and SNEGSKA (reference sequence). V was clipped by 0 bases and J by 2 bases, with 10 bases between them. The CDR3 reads CSARDRPQNYGYTF. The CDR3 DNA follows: TGCAGTGCTAGAGATCGGCCGCAAAACTATGGCTACACCTTC.

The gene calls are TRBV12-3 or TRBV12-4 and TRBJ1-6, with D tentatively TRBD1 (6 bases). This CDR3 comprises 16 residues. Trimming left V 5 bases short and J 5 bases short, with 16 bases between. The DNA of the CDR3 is TGTGCCAGCAGTCCAGGGGATTCGTCTGATAATTCACCCCTCCACTTT. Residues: CASSPGDSSDNSPLHF.

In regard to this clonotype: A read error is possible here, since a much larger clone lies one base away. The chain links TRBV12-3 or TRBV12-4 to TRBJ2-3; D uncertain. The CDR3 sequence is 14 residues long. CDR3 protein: CASSVGHSTDMQYF. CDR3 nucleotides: TGTGCCAGCAGCGTAGGTCATAGCACAGATATGCAGTATTTT.

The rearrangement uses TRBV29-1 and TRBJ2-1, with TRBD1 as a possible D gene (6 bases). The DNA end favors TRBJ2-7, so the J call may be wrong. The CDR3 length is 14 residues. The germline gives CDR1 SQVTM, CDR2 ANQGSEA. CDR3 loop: CSIALGAAYNEQYF. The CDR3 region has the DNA TGCAGCATTGCACTGGGGGCGGCCTACAATGAGCAGTACTTC.

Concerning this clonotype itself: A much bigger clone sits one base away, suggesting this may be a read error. Written as DNA, the CDR3 is TGTGCCAGCAGCGGGATGACAGGCTCCTACGATGAGCAGTTCTTC. Translated: CASSGMTGSYDEQFF. The genes are TRBV11-2 and TRBJ2-1, with D possibly matching TRBD1 (6 bases). CDR1 is SGHAT, CDR2 FQNNGV, per germline. The CDR3 has 15 residues.

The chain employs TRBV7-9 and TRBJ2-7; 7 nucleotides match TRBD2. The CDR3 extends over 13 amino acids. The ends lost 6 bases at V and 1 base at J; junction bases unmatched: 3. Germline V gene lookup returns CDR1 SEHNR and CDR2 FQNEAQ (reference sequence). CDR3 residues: CASRGDYSYEQYF. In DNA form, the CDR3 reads TGTGCCAGCAGGGGGGACTATTCCTACGAGCAGTACTTC.

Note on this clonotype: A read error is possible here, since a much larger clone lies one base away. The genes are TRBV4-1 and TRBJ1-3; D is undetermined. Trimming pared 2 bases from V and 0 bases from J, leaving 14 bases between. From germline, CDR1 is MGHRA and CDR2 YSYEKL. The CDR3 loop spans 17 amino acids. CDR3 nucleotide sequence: TGCGCCAGCAGCCAACTAATTGCCTGTGGCTCTGGAAACACCATATATTTT. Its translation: CASSQLIACGSGNTIYF.

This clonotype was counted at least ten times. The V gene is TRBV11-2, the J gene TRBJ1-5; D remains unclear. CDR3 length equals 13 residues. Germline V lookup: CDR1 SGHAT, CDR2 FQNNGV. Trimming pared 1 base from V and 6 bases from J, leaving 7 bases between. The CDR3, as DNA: TGTGCCAGCAGCTTAGGGGGTAGTCAGCCCCAGCATTTT. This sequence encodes CASSLGGSQPQHF.

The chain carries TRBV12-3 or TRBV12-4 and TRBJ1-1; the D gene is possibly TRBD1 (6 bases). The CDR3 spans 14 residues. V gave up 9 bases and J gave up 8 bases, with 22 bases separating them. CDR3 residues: CARRYDRLGTEAFF. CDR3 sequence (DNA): TGTGCCAGGAGATACGACAGGCTGGGCACCGAAGCTTTCTTT.

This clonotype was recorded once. The CDR3 coding sequence is TGCAGTGCAAGCGGGGGACAAGAAATACGGGAGACCCAGTACTTC. Its translation: CSASGGQEIRETQYF. The rearrangement uses TRBV20-1 and TRBJ2-5; TRBD2 aligns across 8 bases. V shed 6 bases and J 5 bases; nucleotides not matched to a gene: 14. The CDR3 has 15 amino acids. CDR1 is DFQATT and CDR2 is SNEGSKA in the germline V gene (reference sequence).

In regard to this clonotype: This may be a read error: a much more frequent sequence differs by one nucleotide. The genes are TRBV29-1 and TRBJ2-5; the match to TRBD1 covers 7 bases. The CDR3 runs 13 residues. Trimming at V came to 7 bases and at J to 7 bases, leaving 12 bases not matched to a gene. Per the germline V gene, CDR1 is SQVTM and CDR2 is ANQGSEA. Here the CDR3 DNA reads TGCAGCGGCCGGGACAGAGATGAGGGGACCCAGTACTTC. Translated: CSGRDRDEGTQYF.

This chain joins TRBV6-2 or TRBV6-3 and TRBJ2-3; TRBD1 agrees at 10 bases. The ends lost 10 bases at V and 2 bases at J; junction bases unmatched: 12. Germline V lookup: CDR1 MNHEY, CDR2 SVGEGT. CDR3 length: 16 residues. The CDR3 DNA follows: TGTGCCATCAGAGATCCGGGACAGGGGTCCACAGATACGCAGTATTTT. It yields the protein CAIRDPGQGSTDTQYF.

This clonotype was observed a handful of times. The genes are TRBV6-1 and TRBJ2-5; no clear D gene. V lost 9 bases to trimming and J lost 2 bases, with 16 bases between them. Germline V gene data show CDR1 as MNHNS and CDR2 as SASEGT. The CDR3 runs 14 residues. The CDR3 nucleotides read TGTGCCAGTATTGAGTACAGCCGACAAGAGACCCAGTACTTC. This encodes CASIEYSRQETQYF.

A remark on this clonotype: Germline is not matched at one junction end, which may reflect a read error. The CDR3 DNA reads TGCAGTGCTAGTCTCCTCCTCGACCACGAGCAGAACTTC. Translation: CSASLLLDHEQNF. The V and J genes are TRBV20-1 and TRBJ2-7; D unclear. CDR3 length equals 13 residues. Germline V gene data show CDR1 as DFQATT and CDR2 as SNEGSKA (reference sequence).